This is a list of T cell receptor beta chains from one sample in a study of blood T cell repertoires in COVID-19. Assay used: immunoSEQ multiplex PCR; TCRdb lists only in-frame clones, some missing. Of about 260,000 clones listed, roughly 86% were seen once; the top ten hold over 2%. Sample: PBMCs or T cells enriched from blood (not recorded which). The receptors shown here come from a woman in her 50s who had recovered from COVID-19. The CDR3 runs from the conserved cysteine through the conserved F or W. D genes are given only for firm matches. Where a row states a size, it is once, few, many or the class of an expanded clone; other rows omit it.

j_call,clone_size,d_call,cdr3_length,v_call,cdr3_nt,cdr3_aa
TRBJ1-2,.,TRBD1,14,TRBV3-1/TRBV3-2,TGTGCCAGCACTCCCTTGGGACAGAACTATGGCTACACCTTC,CASTPLGQNYGYTF
TRBJ2-7,few,TRBD1,16,TRBV5-5,TGTGCCAGCAGTGCAGACAGGGGGGTTCCTACCTACGAGCAGTACTTC,CASSADRGVPTYEQYF
TRBJ2-3,.,TRBD2,18,TRBV7-9,TGTGCCAGCAGCTTAGGCCGCGTAGCGGGGGGAACCACAGATACGCAGTATTTT,CASSLGRVAGGTTDTQYF
TRBJ2-7,.,TRBD1,15,TRBV5-4,TGTGCCAGCAGCTTGGGAACAGGGGCCACCTACGAGCAGTACTTC,CASSLGTGATYEQYF
TRBJ2-3,.,TRBD2,16,TRBV27,TGTGCCAGCAGCCGTCTAACTAGCGTACGCACAGATACGCAGTATTTT,CASSRLTSVRTDTQYF
TRBJ1-1,few,TRBD1,15,TRBV28,TGTGCCAGCAATAACCCCGGACAGGTGAACACTGAAGCTTTCTTT,CASNNPGQVNTEAFF
TRBJ2-3,.,TRBD1,14,TRBV18,TGTGCCAGCTCAGCGGGACAGGGCACAGATACGCAGTATTTT,CASSAGQGTDTQYF
TRBJ1-1,.,TRBD1,16,TRBV11-2,TGTGCCAGCAGCTTTGGGTCGACAGGGGCTCCCACTGAAGCTTTCTTT,CASSFGSTGAPTEAFF
TRBJ1-1,few,TRBD1,17,TRBV27,TGTGCCAGCAGCACCCGGACAGGAGACAGGGTATACATTGAAGCTTTCTTT,CASSTRTGDRVYIEAFF
TRBJ1-1,.,.,14,TRBV6-5,TGTGCCAGCAGTTATGGGCTTGTCTACACTGAAGCTTTCTTT,CASSYGLVYTEAFF
TRBJ1-2,.,TRBD1,13,TRBV3-1/TRBV3-2,TGTGCCAGCAGCTACAGGGGAGGCTATGGCTACACCTTC,CASSYRGGYGYTF
TRBJ1-2,.,TRBD1,13,TRBV6-5,TGTGCCAGCAGTCAGGACAGGGGGCAAGGCTACACCTTC,CASSQDRGQGYTF
TRBJ2-7,.,TRBD1,14,TRBV11-3,TGTGCCAGCAGCGCCGGACAGGGTTCGGTCGAGCAGTACTTC,CASSAGQGSVEQYF
TRBJ2-7,few,.,13,TRBV2,TGTGCCAGCAGGTCCGGGATTAACTACGAGCAGTACTTC,CASRSGINYEQYF
TRBJ1-1,.,.,14,TRBV11-2,TGTGCCAGCAGCTTAGTACAGGGAAGCCCTGAAGCTTTCTTT,CASSLVQGSPEAFF
TRBJ1-2,.,.,15,TRBV15,TGTGCCACCAGCAGAGATGGTGGGCTGGGCTATGGCTACACCTTC,CATSRDGGLGYGYTF
TRBJ2-6,many,TRBD1,17,TRBV19,TGTGCCAGTAGTGACAGGGCAGGAGGCTCTGGGGCCAACGTCCTGACTTTC,CASSDRAGGSGANVLTF
TRBJ1-2,.,.,15,TRBV6-2/TRBV6-3,TGTGCCAGCAGTTACTCGGGCCAGGGGCAAGGAGGCTACACCTTC,CASSYSGQGQGGYTF
TRBJ2-4,once,.,18,TRBV18,TGTGCCAGCTCACCAAGCAGCGGGCACGAATTAGCCAAAAACATTCAGTACTTC,CASSPSSGHELAKNIQYF
TRBJ1-2,.,.,13,TRBV5-4,TGTGCCAGCAGCTTGGAGGGGAACTATGGCTACACCTTC,CASSLEGNYGYTF
TRBJ2-1,.,.,12,TRBV14,TGTGCCAGCAGCCAAGAGCAGGCCCAGGAGTTCTTC,CASSQEQAQEFF
TRBJ1-5,.,.,18,TRBV4-2,TGTGCCAGCAGCCAAGATTGGTCCAGGGATTATAGCAATCAGCCCCAGCATTTT,CASSQDWSRDYSNQPQHF
TRBJ2-3,.,TRBD2,16,TRBV15,TGTGCCACGAGACTAGCGGGAGGGCCAGGCACAGATACGCAGTATTTT,CATRLAGGPGTDTQYF
TRBJ1-5,once,.,12,TRBV12-3/TRBV12-4,TGTGCCAGCACCTTAAGCCATCAGCCCCAGCATTTT,CASTLSHQPQHF
TRBJ2-4,.,TRBD1,18,TRBV27,TGTGCCAGCAGCACCTTCAGGGGGAATGGGCTAGCCAAAAACATTCAGTACTTC,CASSTFRGNGLAKNIQYF
TRBJ2-7,once,.,12,TRBV28,TGTGCCAGCAGCTCCGCGCCGCGAGTTCAGTACTTC,CASSSAPRVQYF
TRBJ1-2,.,.,17,TRBV6-4,TGTGCCAGCAGTTCTAGTGGCGGGAGCAGGGGATCTAGTGGCTACACCTTC,CASSSSGGSRGSSGYTF
TRBJ2-1,.,.,13,TRBV19,TGTGCCAGTAGTATTGGTCTGGAGAAGGAGCAGTTCTTC,CASSIGLEKEQFF
TRBJ1-5,.,.,17,TRBV28,TGTGCCAGCAGTTTATTTTGGAGGGGGGGTTTCGGTCAGCCCCAGCATTTT,CASSLFWRGGFGQPQHF
TRBJ2-1,.,TRBD2,16,TRBV4-2,TGTGCCAGCAGCCGACCCGGGACTAGCGGCGACAATGAGCAGTTCTTC,CASSRPGTSGDNEQFF
TRBJ2-1,.,.,12,TRBV7-8,TGTGCCAGCAGCGACAGCAGAAATGAGCAGTTCTTC,CASSDSRNEQFF
TRBJ1-4,.,TRBD1,15,TRBV7-2,TGTGCCAGCAGCTCAACCGGGACAGGGGATGAAAAACTGTTTTTT,CASSSTGTGDEKLFF
TRBJ2-3,.,.,18,TRBV28,TGTGCCAGCAGTTTATACCCCTATCTCTCGGGAGCAACAGATACGCAGTATTTT,CASSLYPYLSGATDTQYF
TRBJ1-1,once,.,13,TRBV19,TGTGCCAGTGTACCAAGGAGAAACACTGAAGCTTTCTTT,CASVPRRNTEAFF
TRBJ1-2,.,TRBD1,14,TRBV23-1,TGCGCCAGCAGTCCGCCGGGGACAGGGGGTGGCTACACCTTC,CASSPPGTGGGYTF
TRBJ1-2,.,TRBD1,13,TRBV4-3,TGCGCCAGCAGCCAACAGGGGGGTTATGGCTACACCTTC,CASSQQGGYGYTF
TRBJ2-7,.,TRBD1,15,TRBV7-6,TGTGCCAGCAGCTTCTCGGGGACAGGCACCTACGAGCAGTACTTC,CASSFSGTGTYEQYF
TRBJ1-2,.,TRBD1,14,TRBV27,TGTGCCAGCAGTTTAGGGGGGACAGGGTTTGGCTACACCTTC,CASSLGGTGFGYTF
TRBJ2-7,.,.,16,TRBV3-1/TRBV3-2,TGTGCCAGCAGCCAAGAGGGCTGGGGCCTCGCCTACGAGCAGTACTTC,CASSQEGWGLAYEQYF
TRBJ1-3,.,.,13,TRBV19,TGTGCCAGTAACCGGAGCCCTGGAAACACCATATATTTT,CASNRSPGNTIYF
TRBJ2-7,.,TRBD1,13,TRBV27,TGTGCCAGCAGCACCCGACAGGGGATGTGGCAGTACTTC,CASSTRQGMWQYF
TRBJ1-5,few,.,16,TRBV30,TGTGCCTGGAGTGTACCTGGGGCTTCGAGTGGTCAGCCCCAGCATTTT,CAWSVPGASSGQPQHF
TRBJ2-5,.,TRBD2,16,TRBV27,TGTGCCAGCAGTTTAATTGGGGCGGGGGGTCAAGAGACCCAGTACTTC,CASSLIGAGGQETQYF